Shown below are 14 T cell receptor beta chains from a single sample sequenced in a study of T cells in narcolepsy. Assay: immunoSEQ multiplex PCR; the TCRdb copy retains only in-frame clones and omits some. The sample has about 35,000 clones, 75% to 90% seen once. Sequenced sample: memory (CD45RA-) CD4+ T cells from blood. The origin of the receptors is a human donor in good health.

This clone was detected a few times. The J gene is TRBJ1-4, the V gene TRBV29-1; D is possibly TRBD1 (5 bases). The germline V gene has CDR1 SQVTM and CDR2 ANQGSEA. The CDR3 totals 15 residues. V dropped 4 bases and J dropped 7 bases, with 19 bases sitting between them. The CDR3 is CSVVVWSGFGEKLFF. CDR3 DNA: TGCAGCGTTGTTGTTTGGTCAGGGTTTGGTGAAAAACTGTTTTTT. Variable domain in full (rest from reference TRBV29-1 and TRBJ1-4): SAVISQKPSRDICQRGTSLTIQCQVDSQVTMMFWYRQQPGQSLTLIATANQGSEATYESGFVIDKFPISRPNLTFSTLTVSNMSPEDSSIYLCSVVVWSGFGEKLFFGSGTQLSVL.

The chain is built from TRBV7-2 and TRBJ2-7; D not resolved. Germline lookup yields CDR1 SGHTA and CDR2 FQGNSA. V was shortened by 5 bases and J by 6 bases, with 11 bases between the two germline ends. The CDR3 consists of 12 residues. The CDR3 region is CASSSLGREQYF. As DNA, the CDR3 is TGTGCCAGCAGCAGCTTAGGTCGCGAGCAGTACTTC.

CDR3 DNA: TGTGCCTGGAGCAATCCTAGCGGGAGGCCGTGGTCCTACGAGCAGTACTTC. It codes for CAWSNPSGRPWSYEQYF. The chain combines TRBV30 with TRBJ2-7; TRBD2 matches at 11 bases. V lost 3 bases, J lost 1 base, and 11 bases stayed unmatched. Germline V CDR1 and CDR2: GTSNPN, SVGIG (reference sequence). The CDR3 sequence is 17 residues long.

This sequence joins TRBV11-2 and TRBJ2-5; 9 nucleotides agree with TRBD1. The CDR3 covers 15 residues. The V segment lost 1 base and the J segment 4 bases; nucleotides outside the gene matches: 4. Germline CDR1 reads SGHAT; CDR2 reads FQNNGV. CDR3 region: CASSLGGQGGETQYF. CDR3 bases: TGTGCCAGCAGCTTAGGGGGACAGGGTGGAGAGACCCAGTACTTC.

The chain couples TRBV7-9 to TRBJ2-7; possibly TRBD2 for D (7 bases). Trimming cost V 1 base and J 0 bases, with 16 bases left between them. Germline assignment: CDR1 SEHNR and CDR2 FQNEAQ (reference sequence). The CDR3 is made up of 17 amino acids. Written as DNA, the CDR3 is TGTGCCAGCAGCTTAGAACCCCAGGGAGGGGGCTCCTACGAGCAGTACTTC. Amino acids: CASSLEPQGGGSYEQYF.

This clone was detected once. The CDR3 nucleotides read TGCGCCAGCAGCCAAGCCGTTTCAGGTATCACCTACAATGAGCAGTTCTTC. This codes for CASSQAVSGITYNEQFF. V gene TRBV4-1 combines with J gene TRBJ2-1, with D hard to call. The germline gives CDR1 MGHRA, CDR2 YSYEKL. V was trimmed by 1 base and J by 2 bases, leaving 15 bases between them. The CDR3 spans 17 residues.

This chain uses TRBV7-9 with TRBJ1-2; the D gene is possibly TRBD1 (5 bases). The V gene's germline CDR1 is SEHNR and CDR2 FQNEAQ (reference sequence). V was cut by 5 bases and J by 4 bases, with 11 bases left in between. CDR3 length: 13 amino acids. The CDR3 protein is CASSPRQLYGYTF. CDR3 sequence (DNA): TGTGCCAGCAGCCCCCGACAGCTCTATGGCTACACCTTC.

This chain connects TRBV5-5 to TRBJ1-4, with D possibly TRBD1 on 6 matching bases. Germline lookup yields CDR1 SGHKS and CDR2 YYEKEE (reference sequence). This CDR3 is built from 15 residues. The V end lost 6 bases, the J end lost 8 bases, and 20 bases lay between the germline ends. The DNA of the CDR3 is TGTGCCAGCATCAACCAGCTGGGGGCCGGGGAAAAACTGTTTTTT. It translates to CASINQLGAGEKLFF.

The chain links TRBV15 to TRBJ2-2; 11 nucleotides match TRBD2. This CDR3 comprises 15 residues. Germline CDR1 reads LNHNV; CDR2 reads YYDKDF (reference sequence). Unmatched junction bases numbered 5, after V lost 7 bases and J lost 4 bases. This CDR3 is CATTQGLAATGELFF. CDR3 nucleotides: TGTGCCACCACCCAGGGACTAGCGGCCACCGGGGAGCTGTTTTTT.

The V call is TRBV2, the J call TRBJ2-5; TRBD1 aligns across 8 bases. The trim removed 5 bases at V and 4 bases at J, leaving 3 bases unmatched. Germline CDR1 reads SNHLY; CDR2 reads FYNNEI. The CDR3 has 13 amino acids. CDR3 DNA sequence: TGTGCCAGCAGTCTCAGGGGGCGAGAGACCCAGTACTTC. This translates into CASSLRGRETQYF.

The chain employs TRBV11-3 and TRBJ2-7; D is undetermined. Germline lookup yields CDR1 SGHNT and CDR2 YENEEA. There are 15 residues in the CDR3. Trimming cost V 1 base and J 6 bases, with 16 bases left between them. For the CDR3, the DNA is TGTGCCAGCAGCTTAGTACAAATTCCCGTGGGCGAGCAGTACTTC. Translation: CASSLVQIPVGEQYF.

This clone was recorded once. The gene calls are TRBV5-1 and TRBJ2-5; tentatively, D is TRBD1 (7 bases). The CDR3 runs 17 residues. Germline loops: CDR1 SGHRS, CDR2 YFSETQ. V was cut by 0 bases and J by 2 bases, with 17 bases left in between. As DNA, the CDR3 is TGCGCCAGCAGCTTGGCCAGGGGGTCTAGCGTACAAGAGACCCAGTACTTC. Encoded protein: CASSLARGSSVQETQYF.

The chain is built from TRBV7-9 and TRBJ1-5; 10 nucleotides match TRBD1. The V segment lost 5 bases and the J segment 4 bases; nucleotides outside the gene matches: 2. The CDR3 extends over 14 amino acids. Germline-derived CDR1 and CDR2 are SEHNR and FQNEAQ (reference sequence). CDR3 sequence (DNA): TGTGCCAGCAGCGCGGGACAGGGGAATCAGCCCCAGCATTTT. Its protein is CASSAGQGNQPQHF.

The rearrangement joins TRBV5-6 to TRBJ2-7; 8 nucleotides match TRBD1. Losses at the gene ends were 6 bases for V and 1 base for J; bases not matched to a gene: 9. Per germline, CDR1 SGHDT and CDR2 YYEEEE. The CDR3 spans 15 residues. The CDR3 loop is CASTNSRTGSYEQYF. CDR3 DNA: TGTGCCAGCACGAATTCCAGGACAGGGTCCTACGAGCAGTACTTC.